This TCR beta chain emerged from a study of OX40 agonist ivuxolimab in advanced cancers. About the study as a whole: Ivuxolimab was a fully human IgG2 agonistic monoclonal antibody targeting the costimulatory receptor OX40 (CD134). Intravenous ivuxolimab was administered to patients every 2 weeks at six dose levels: 0.01, 0.1, 0.3, 1.5, 3 and 10 mg/kg. Of the approximately 54 dose-escalation patients, hepatocellular carcinoma was present in roughly 19, melanoma in some 15, renal cell carcinoma in 9 and head and neck cancer in 9. The paper describes the monotherapy dose-escalation part (N ≈ 50 patients) of the phase I trial of ivuxolimab. Prior anti-PD-1, anti-PD-L1 or anti-CTLA-4 therapy was permitted, and checkpoint inhibitors had been received by around 39% of dose-escalation patients. In the dose-escalation cohort, approximately 80% of patients were male, and the mean age was approximately 60 years with a range of about 20 to 79. Three dose-escalation patients achieved partial responses, one with hepatocellular carcinoma and two with cutaneous melanoma. Peripheral TCRbeta sequencing was intended to test whether TCR sequence diversity was altered and clonal T-cell expansion was caused by ivuxolimab. Overall study outcomes, separate from this receptor: After ivuxolimab, CD8+ T cells had more expanded clones than CD4+ T cells on average. At doses of 0.1 to 3.0 mg/kg, clonal expansion of both CD4+ and CD8+ blood T cells was observed from baseline to week 6. Low levels of normalized T-cell clonal expansion were also seen in some nonresponding patients. In partial responders in the 0.1-3.0 mg/kg groups, normalized peripheral clonal expansion was found to be among the lowest, especially among CD8+ T cells. Antigen specificity was not determined for the clonally expanded peripheral T cells.

Turning to this clone: Its antigen is not yet known. Per-nucleotide qualities are absent, and no much larger clonotype sits a single base away.

The trial excluded patients who had a history of autoimmune disease or who were on systemic immunosuppression. Peripheral blood for TCR sequencing was drawn from every dose cohort at baseline, at cycle 4 day 1 and at cycle 7 day 1. Samples were obtained from an open-label, multicenter, first-in-human phase I dose-escalation trial of ivuxolimab. Adults with locally advanced or metastatic melanoma, renal cell, hepatocellular, or head and neck squamous cell carcinoma were enrolled in the trial. CD4+ and CD8+ T cells were sorted separately from peripheral blood before TCR sequencing. Genomic DNA was isolated from the sorted cells so that the TCRbeta CDR3 region could be sequenced. The immunoSEQ Assay was used for sequencing of TCRbeta CDR3 regions. Drawn from immuneACCESS, this table holds only the in-frame rearrangements with V and J called that TCRdb kept. Clones are partly lost; checked studies trace under half to an unresolved V gene and leave the rest unexplained. The sample table lists 50,000 or so clones, about 92% of them with a count of one. The ten top clones hold around 5.6% of the sample.

The TCR sequence derives from an adult with an advanced solid tumor such as melanoma, head and neck, liver or kidney cancer. The sequences come from CD4+ or CD8+ T cells sorted from blood, collected in a trial of the OX40 agonist ivuxolimab.

The CDR3 corresponds to CAVSPGESRRGYTF. Read as DNA, the sequence is TGTGCCGTCAGTCCCGGGGAAAGCCGTCGTGGCTACACCTTC. The rearrangement combines TRBV2 with TRBJ1-2, with the identity of the D gene unclear. CDR1 and CDR2, looked up from the germline V gene, are SNHLY and FYNNEI. From cysteine to phenylalanine, the CDR3 is 14 amino acids long. The sequence is cut down to CDR3 DNA, 42 bases in frame from base 1. V drops 11 bases and J drops 7 bases, leaving 23 bases in between.